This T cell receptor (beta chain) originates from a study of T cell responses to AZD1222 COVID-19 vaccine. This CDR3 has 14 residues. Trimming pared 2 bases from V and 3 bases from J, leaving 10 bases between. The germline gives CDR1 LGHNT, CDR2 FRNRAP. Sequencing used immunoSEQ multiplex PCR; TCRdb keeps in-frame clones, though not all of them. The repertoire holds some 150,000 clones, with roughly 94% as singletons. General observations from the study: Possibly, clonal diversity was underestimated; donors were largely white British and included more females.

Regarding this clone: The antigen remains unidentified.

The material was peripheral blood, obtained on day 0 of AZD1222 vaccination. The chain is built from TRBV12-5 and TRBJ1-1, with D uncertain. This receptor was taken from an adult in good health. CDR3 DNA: TGTGCTAGTGGTTTGTCCAGGACCTACACTGAAGCTTTCTTT. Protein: CASGLSRTYTEAFF.